Presented here are 29 T cell receptor beta chains from one specimen sequenced in a study of beta chain features in type 1 diabetes. Findings and caveats of the study: All four CD4+ subsets of Type 1 diabetes patients contained TCRB CDR3s that were moderately but significantly shorter.

All of the isolated RNA was reverse transcribed, so expressed TCRB transcripts were sequenced. Some clones are missing from TCRdb's copy, which holds only in-frame ones; the method was immunoSEQ multiplex PCR. The sample yields over 150,000 clones, 6% to 9% seen once. Their antigens remain unidentified. Sequencing was carried out using central memory CD4+ T cells from blood. These TCRs come from a man aged 18 to 30 with type 1 diabetes.

This clone occurred a few times. The chain recombines TRBV7-2 with TRBJ2-5; 8 nucleotides align to TRBD1. CDR3 length: 14 amino acids. CDR1 is SGHTA and CDR2 is FQGNSA in the germline V gene. The V gene end was trimmed by 7 bases and the J gene end by 5 bases; junction bases not matched to a gene: 9. The CDR3 reads CASNSGQGPETQYF. CDR3 bases: TGTGCCAGCAACTCCGGACAGGGACCTGAGACCCAGTACTTC.

A few counts support this clone. This chain uses TRBV6-6 with TRBJ2-3, with 7 bases lining up with TRBD1. Germline V gene data show CDR1 as MNHNY and CDR2 as SVGAGI (reference sequence). V was pared by 2 bases and J by 3 bases, with 2 bases of the junction left unmatched. The CDR3 runs 14 residues. CDR3: CASSYDRETDTQYF. For the CDR3, the DNA is TGTGCCAGCAGTTACGACAGGGAGACAGATACGCAGTATTTT.

This clone was found a few times. CDR3 region: CASGLGGSGRNEQFF. The DNA of the CDR3 is TGCGCCAGTGGCCTCGGGGGTAGCGGGAGGAATGAGCAGTTCTTC. The chain has TRBV5-1 and TRBJ2-1; 10 nucleotides align to TRBD2. Germline V gives CDR1 SGHRS, CDR2 YFSETQ. The CDR3 has 15 residues. The V gene end was trimmed by 8 bases and the J gene end by 7 bases; junction bases not matched to a gene: 12.

This clone was detected only a few times. The CDR3 sequence: CASSTRTGAQYF. The CDR3 region has the DNA TGTGCCAGCAGTACCCGGACAGGGGCACAGTACTTC. The chain links TRBV28 to TRBJ2-7; 9 bases fit TRBD1. The germline V gene encodes CDR1 MDHEN and CDR2 SYDVKM. The CDR3 length is 12 residues. Trimming cost V 5 bases and J 10 bases; bases outside gene matches: 6.

This clone was found a few times. J is TRBJ1-1 and V is TRBV5-6; unclear D gene. The V end was cut by 1 base, the J end by 1 base, with 20 bases between. The CDR3 loop spans 18 amino acids. Germline V CDR1 and CDR2: SGHDT, YYEEEE. Written as DNA, the CDR3 is TGTGCCAGCAGCTTGTATAGCAGGAGGTGGTCCGGGAACACTGAAGCTTTCTTT. The encoded protein is CASSLYSRRWSGNTEAFF.

The rearrangement uses TRBV11-2 and TRBJ2-3, with TRBD2 as a possible D gene (6 bases). With 7 bases removed from V and 2 bases from J, the gap between germline ends came to 10 bases. The CDR3 totals 13 residues. The germline V gene encodes CDR1 SGHAT and CDR2 FQNNGV. The CDR3 here is CASTRLVTDTQYF. CDR3 nucleotide sequence: TGTGCCAGCACCCGACTAGTCACAGATACGCAGTATTTT.

V is TRBV11-2 and J is TRBJ2-3, with 10 bases lining up with TRBD2. V shed 4 bases and J 3 bases; nucleotides not matched to a gene: 7. Germline-derived CDR1 and CDR2 are SGHAT and FQNNGV. The CDR3 covers 16 residues. CDR3 amino acids: CASSSPLGLATDTQYF. CDR3 sequence (DNA): TGTGCCAGCAGCTCCCCGTTGGGACTAGCGACAGATACGCAGTATTTT. Looking up the rest from reference TRBV11-2 and TRBJ2-3 gives the full variable domain: EAGVAQSPRYKIIEKRQSVAFWCNPISGHATLYWYQQILGQGPKLLIQFQNNGVVDDSQLPKDRFSAERLKGVDSTLKIQPAKLEDSAVYLCASSSPLGLATDTQYFGPGTRLTVL.

CDR3 loop: CAWNLVAEIYNEQFF. CDR3 coding DNA: TGTGCCTGGAACTTAGTAGCGGAGATCTACAATGAGCAGTTCTTC. This chain uses TRBV30 with TRBJ2-1, with D possibly being TRBD2 (6 bases). CDR3 size: 15 residues. From germline, CDR1 is GTSNPN and CDR2 SVGIG (reference sequence). The V gene lost 4 bases and the J gene lost 3 bases, with 16 bases spanning the gap.

This clone occurred a few times. This chain connects TRBV27 to TRBJ2-7, with 7 bases that match TRBD2. Germline CDR1 and CDR2: MNHEY and SMNVEV (reference sequence). J was trimmed by 2 bases and V by 0 bases; bases with no gene match: 10. The CDR3 totals 17 residues. CDR3 protein: CASSLSKAWAGAYEQYF. The CDR3 DNA is TGTGCCAGCAGTTTATCGAAAGCGTGGGCGGGAGCCTACGAGCAGTACTTC.

In its sample, this clone was seen a few times. CDR3: CASSVRDRDTEAFF. The CDR3 nucleotides read TGTGCCAGCAGCGTACGGGATCGGGACACTGAAGCTTTCTTT. This chain connects TRBV9 to TRBJ1-1, with no clear D. Trimming removed 1 base from V and 3 bases from J, with 10 bases in between. The CDR3 spans 14 residues. Germline CDR1 is SGDLS and CDR2 is YYNGEE. The full variable domain, completed using reference TRBV9 and TRBJ1-1, is DSGVTQTPKHLITATGQRVTLRCSPRSGDLSVYWYQQSLDQGLQFLIQYYNGEERAKGNILERFSAQQFPDLHSELNLSSLELGDSALYFCASSVRDRDTEAFFGQGTRLTVV.

In this sample, this clone turned up a few times. This chain joins TRBV28 and TRBJ2-2, with TRBD2 matching 7 bases. Unmatched junction bases numbered 12, after V lost 6 bases and J lost 2 bases. Germline-derived CDR1 and CDR2 are MDHEN and SYDVKM. The CDR3 has 17 amino acids. CDR3 bases: TGTGCCAGCAGCGAGATCCGTCTAGCGGAAAACACCGGGGAGCTGTTTTTT. Residues: CASSEIRLAENTGELFF.

This clone has more than one count but fewer than ten. CDR3 region: CASSKDRIYNEQFF. The CDR3 DNA reads TGTGCCAGCAGCAAGGACAGGATATACAATGAGCAGTTCTTC. The genes are TRBV28 and TRBJ2-1; 7 nucleotides match TRBD1. Germline CDR1 is MDHEN and CDR2 is SYDVKM. The CDR3 is 14 amino acids. The V segment lost 6 bases and the J segment 4 bases; nucleotides outside the gene matches: 6. The full variable domain, rest sourced from reference TRBV28 and TRBJ2-1, is DVKVTQSSRYLVKRTGEKVFLECVQDMDHENMFWYRQDPGLGLRLIYFSYDVKMKEKGDIPEGYSVSREKKERFSLILESASTNQTSMYLCASSKDRIYNEQFFGPGTRLTVL.

This rearrangement joins TRBV9 to TRBJ2-3, with D maybe TRBD2 (6 bases). V lost 5 bases to trimming and J lost 5 bases, with 9 bases between them. Per the germline V gene, CDR1 is SGDLS and CDR2 is YYNGEE. The length of the CDR3 is 12 residues. DNA of the CDR3: TGTGCCAGCAGGCGGGATCAAGATACGCAGTATTTT. Protein sequence: CASRRDQDTQYF.

This clone was found a few times. The chain carries TRBV9 and TRBJ2-1; 7 nucleotides agree with TRBD1. The CDR3 extends over 14 amino acids. The V gene's germline CDR1 is SGDLS and CDR2 YYNGEE. V trimming: 4 bases; J trimming: 5 bases; junction bases outside the gene matches: 6. The CDR3 DNA reads as TGTGCCAGCAGCTTAACAGGGGACAACAATGAGCAGTTCTTC. Its translation is CASSLTGDNNEQFF.

This clone was counted a few times. This chain links TRBV5-6 with TRBJ2-5, with a tentative D call TRBD1 (6 bases). V was pared by 4 bases and J by 3 bases, with 19 bases between. Germline values: CDR1 SGHDT, CDR2 YYEEEE. CDR3 length: 16 residues. The CDR3: CASSEQGKWTEETQYF. CDR3 coding DNA: TGTGCCAGCAGCGAACAGGGTAAATGGACAGAAGAGACCCAGTACTTC.

As to this clone: At one end the junction does not follow the germline gene, possibly because of a read error. V and J are TRBV6-6 and TRBJ2-1, with a weak D call TRBD1 (5 bases). The CDR3 is 14 residues long. Germline V CDR1 and CDR2: MNHNY, SVGAGI (reference sequence). The CDR3 sequence: CASSYSTRANKQFF. DNA of the CDR3: TGTGCCAGCAGTTACTCGACCAGGGCCAATAAGCAGTTCTTC.

This clone was observed a few times. The CDR3 loop reads CASSLRLPDTQYF. The DNA for the CDR3 is TGTGCCAGCAGTTTACGACTCCCGGATACGCAGTATTTT. The chain links TRBV27 to TRBJ2-3, with unresolved D. Germline V gives CDR1 MNHEY, CDR2 SMNVEV (reference sequence). The CDR3 is made up of 13 amino acids. The V end was cut by 2 bases, the J end by 6 bases, with 9 bases between.

This clone occurred a few times. The chain employs TRBV6-4 and TRBJ2-1; TRBD2 matches at 13 bases. The length of the CDR3 is 15 residues. Germline V CDR1 and CDR2: MRHNA, SNTAGT. Trimming removed 6 bases from V and 8 bases from J; junction bases left unmatched: 7. The CDR3: CASSPGLAGVDEQFF. In DNA, the CDR3 is TGTGCCAGCAGCCCCGGACTAGCGGGAGTCGATGAGCAGTTCTTC.

This clone was counted many times. The V call is TRBV14, the J call TRBJ2-6; D remains ambiguous. Germline assignment: CDR1 SGHDN and CDR2 FVKESK. This CDR3 comprises 19 residues. Trimming shortened V by 0 bases and J by 0 bases, and 15 bases separated the two germline ends. CDR3: CASSQELVSRSSGANVLTF. The CDR3 DNA is TGTGCCAGCAGCCAAGAGCTGGTCAGTCGGAGCTCTGGGGCCAACGTCCTGACTTTC.

V and J are TRBV6-6 and TRBJ2-7; 8 nucleotides agree with TRBD1. The J segment lost 5 bases and the V segment lost 6 bases, leaving 6 bases of the junction unmatched. The CDR3 sequence is 13 residues long. CDR1 and CDR2 (germline): MNHNY, SVGAGI (reference sequence). The CDR3 spells CASRQGVVNEQYF. The CDR3 DNA reads TGTGCCAGCAGACAGGGGGTCGTTAACGAGCAGTACTTC.

This clone was observed a few times. The chain is built from TRBV7-9 and TRBJ1-4; no definite D call. The CDR3 has 16 residues. V was clipped by 4 bases and J by 0 bases, with 12 bases between them. Germline V CDR1 and CDR2: SEHNR, FQNEAQ (reference sequence). The CDR3 sequence: CASSSGVFATNEKLFF. The CDR3, as DNA: TGTGCCAGCAGCTCGGGAGTGTTTGCAACTAATGAAAAACTGTTTTTT.

The chain carries TRBV11-2 and TRBJ1-1; D perhaps matches TRBD1 (6 bases). CDR1 and CDR2 from the germline V gene are SGHAT and FQNNGV. This CDR3 has 15 residues. The V end was cut by 5 bases, the J end by 7 bases, with 20 bases between. For the CDR3, the DNA is TGTGCCAGCAGCCCCGTAGAGACAGGCCCGAGTGAAGCTTTCTTT. Translated, it gives CASSPVETGPSEAFF.

This clone was observed a handful of times. V usage is TRBV29-1 and J usage is TRBJ2-2; 9 positions agree with TRBD1. Trimming at V came to 6 bases and at J to 4 bases, leaving 6 bases not matched to a gene. Germline V gene lookup returns CDR1 SQVTM and CDR2 ANQGSEA. CDR3 length: 14 amino acids. This CDR3 reads CSVRDRVGTGELFF. CDR3 in DNA: TGCAGCGTCCGGGACAGGGTAGGCACCGGGGAGCTGTTTTTT.

This clone was recorded a few times. V and J are TRBV7-2 and TRBJ1-4; D gene uncertain. CDR3 length equals 17 residues. Per germline, CDR1 SGHTA and CDR2 FQGNSA. The ends were cut back, 5 bases at V and 3 bases at J, with 19 bases in the middle. The CDR3 protein is CASSPQVLQGANEKLFF. DNA for the CDR3: TGTGCCAGCAGCCCCCAGGTCCTCCAAGGTGCTAATGAAAAACTGTTTTTT. Full variable domain (rest looked up from reference TRBV7-2 and TRBJ1-4): GAGVSQSPSNKVTEKGKDVELRCDPISGHTALYWYRQSLGQGLEFLIYFQGNSAPDKSGLPSDRFSAERTGGSVSTLTIQRTQQEDSAVYLCASSPQVLQGANEKLFFGSGTQLSVL.

The V call is TRBV21-1, the J call TRBJ2-7; TRBD2 was called by the table and not checked on the DNA. TRBV21-1 represents a pseudogene. The CDR3 has 13 residues. CDR3 sequence: CASSKDSAHEQYF. The CDR3 DNA reads as TGTGCCAGCAGCAAAGATAGCGCCCACGAGCAGTACTTC.

Only a few counts were recorded for this clone. CDR3 DNA sequence: TGTGCCAGCAGTCTTTCGAACACCGGGGAGCTGTTTTTT. Protein: CASSLSNTGELFF. J is TRBJ2-2 and V is TRBV6-5; D is unresolved. Trimming shortened V by 5 bases and J by 0 bases, and 4 bases separated the two germline ends. The CDR3 spans 13 residues. CDR1 and CDR2 from the germline V gene are MNHEY and SVGAGI.

This clone has more than one count but fewer than ten. The CDR3 loop is CASSSRDRGGDEQFF. CDR3 nucleotides: TGTGCCAGCAGCTCTAGAGACAGGGGGGGTGATGAGCAGTTCTTC. The V gene is TRBV11-2, the J gene TRBJ2-1; 9 bases fit TRBD1. V dropped 4 bases and J dropped 8; count of bases not matched to a gene: 9. The CDR3 is 15 residues long. Germline CDR1 and CDR2: SGHAT and FQNNGV.

The chain recombines TRBV28 with TRBJ2-1; no clear D gene. The CDR3 extends over 16 amino acids. Trimming shortened V by 7 bases and J by 6 bases, and 22 bases separated the two germline ends. Germline CDR1 reads MDHEN; CDR2 reads SYDVKM. The DNA of the CDR3 is TGTGCCAGCACCGCCCTTAGCTCCCTGCCTGGCAATGAGCAGTTCTTC. It encodes CASTALSSLPGNEQFF.

This chain uses TRBV4-2 with TRBJ1-5; D gene unclear. Deletions cut 5 bases from V and 5 bases from J, with 10 bases between. CDR1 and CDR2 from the germline V gene are LGHNA and YNFKEQ. The CDR3 runs 13 residues. This CDR3 reads CASSADKYQPQHF. The CDR3 DNA is TGTGCCAGCAGCGCTGACAAGTATCAGCCCCAGCATTTT.